Listed below are T cell receptor beta chains from one sample, sequenced in a study of T-cell reconstitution after alpha-beta-depleted transplantation in children. One entry per CDR3 protein, called by TCRdb with MiXCR from the PCR reads. The sample has 550,000 to 800,000 distinct CDR3 sequences; 10% to 15% are singletons. Sequenced here: PBMCs, sampled before TCRalphabeta/CD19-depleted stem cell transplant. The receptors shown here come from a girl aged 2 to 9 with congenital amegakaryocytic thrombocytopenia, due to receive a stem cell transplant. CDR3s include the opening cysteine and the closing phenylalanine or tryptophan. D genes are given only for firm matches. Part of the rows lack a size; the others show once, few, many or a class for expanded clones.

j_gene	d_gene	v_gene	abundance	CDR3nt	CDR3aa
TRBJ1-1	.	TRBV18	many	TGTGCCAGCCACATGGCGGGCGGGGACACTGAAGCTTTCTTT	CASHMAGGDTEAFF
TRBJ2-2	TRBD1	TRBV12-3/TRBV12-4	.	TGTGCCAGCAGCCCCCGGGACAGGGGTAGCACCGGGGAGCTGTTTTTT	CASSPRDRGSTGELFF
TRBJ1-1	.	TRBV30	few	TGTGCCTGGAGTGGGGCGGGGAATGTGTATGAAGCTTTCTTT	CAWSGAGNVYEAFF
TRBJ1-6	.	TRBV12-3/TRBV12-4	.	TGTGCCAGCAGTTCTCCTGACATACCCCAAGCACCCCTCCACTTT	CASSSPDIPQAPLHF
TRBJ2-1	TRBD2	TRBV2	many	TGTGCCAGCAGGACAACTAGCGGGGCCACCCCGCAACCTTACAATGAGCAGTTCTTC	CASRTTSGATPQPYNEQFF
TRBJ2-1	TRBD2	TRBV5-1	many	TGCGCCAGCAGCGCGACTAGCGTACGGGAAAACAATGAGCAGTTCTTC	CASSATSVRENNEQFF
TRBJ2-7	TRBD1	TRBV7-8	few	TGTGCCAGCATCACAGGGGGCGAGCAGTACTTC	CASITGGEQYF
TRBJ2-7	TRBD1	TRBV15	few	TGTGCCACCAGCAGAGACAGGGGGCACGAGCAGTACTTC	CATSRDRGHEQYF
TRBJ1-4	.	TRBV27	.	TGTGCCAGCAGCCCTACCTTGGACGGATTTAATGAAAAACTGTTTTTT	CASSPTLDGFNEKLFF
TRBJ2-7	.	TRBV5-5	.	TGTGCCAGCAGCTTGGCCCCAGGCGGAGGATCCTACGAGCAGTACTTC	CASSLAPGGGSYEQYF
TRBJ2-7	.	TRBV20-1	.	TGCAGTGCTAGACTGGCTTTTCCTCGGGAGCAGTACTTC	CSARLAFPREQYF
TRBJ2-1	.	TRBV7-7	.	TGTGCCAGCACCCCGGGACCACAACACAATGAGCAGTTCTTC	CASTPGPQHNEQFF
TRBJ2-7	.	TRBV29-1	many	TGCAGCGTTGTTCTCCCCGTGGATAGATACGAGCAGTACTTC	CSVVLPVDRYEQYF
TRBJ1-1	.	TRBV7-2	few	TGTGCCAGCAGCTCTTCGAGTGGGATGAACACTGAAGCTTTCTTT	CASSSSSGMNTEAFF
TRBJ1-2	.	TRBV28	.	TGTGCCAGCAGTTTCCGGGGAGCCCATGGCTACACCTTC	CASSFRGAHGYTF
TRBJ1-1	TRBD1	TRBV20-1	many	TGCAGTGCTGGAAACAGGGGCGGGAACACTGAAGCTTTCTTT	CSAGNRGGNTEAFF
TRBJ2-3	.	TRBV5-1	many	TGCGCCAGCAGCTTGGCCGTTGGCACAGATACGCAGTATTTT	CASSLAVGTDTQYF
TRBJ1-2	.	TRBV20-1	.	TGCAGTGCTTCCACCGGGACCGACTATGGCTACACCTTC	CSASTGTDYGYTF
TRBJ2-3	.	TRBV5-1	.	TGCGCCAGCAGCCTTTCCTTGGGAGGGGGGCCAGATACGCAGTATTTT	CASSLSLGGGPDTQYF
TRBJ1-2	.	TRBV5-1	few	TGCGCCAGCAAGCGGGAAAACTATGGCTACACCTTC	CASKRENYGYTF
TRBJ2-7	.	TRBV5-1	many	TGCGCCAGCAGCTTGGGATTCTACGAGCAGTACTTC	CASSLGFYEQYF
TRBJ2-7	.	TRBV4-2	many	TGTGCCAGCAGCCCAGAAGACCGCCCCTACGAGCAGTACTTC	CASSPEDRPYEQYF
TRBJ2-1	.	TRBV20-1	many	TGCAGTGCAGACGGACCCCAAGTCTACAATGAGCAGTTCTTC	CSADGPQVYNEQFF
TRBJ2-1	.	TRBV2	few	TGTGCCAGCCCTTACCGGGGTCGCTACAATGAGCAGTTCTTC	CASPYRGRYNEQFF
TRBJ2-3	.	TRBV5-1	few	TGCGCCAGCAGCTTGCGGGAGGATACGCAGTATTTT	CASSLREDTQYF
TRBJ2-1	TRBD1	TRBV5-1	many	TGCGCCAGCAGCGGAACAGGGGCCTCATACAATGAGCAGTTCTTC	CASSGTGASYNEQFF
TRBJ2-1	TRBD2	TRBV6-5	many	TGTGCCAGCAGTTCCGTAGCGGGAGGGTACAATGAGCAGTTCTTC	CASSSVAGGYNEQFF
TRBJ2-3	.	TRBV5-1	.	TGCGCCAGCAGTAAGGCGGAGCTACCAGATACGCAGTATTTT	CASSKAELPDTQYF
TRBJ2-1	.	TRBV14	few	TGTGCCAGCAGCCAAAGGTCCCACAATGAGCAGTTCTTC	CASSQRSHNEQFF
TRBJ2-7	.	TRBV5-1	.	TGCGCCAGCAGGCGGAGCTCCTACGAGCAGTACTTC	CASRRSSYEQYF
TRBJ2-1	TRBD2	TRBV7-9	.	TGTGCCAGCAGCTTAGGGGGACTAGCATTGGAGCAGTTCTTC	CASSLGGLALEQFF
TRBJ2-1	.	TRBV14	.	TGTGCCAGCAGCCAAGATTCTTCCGAGAGCAATGAGCAGTTCTTC	CASSQDSSESNEQFF
TRBJ2-2	.	TRBV29-1	few	TGCAGCGTTGAAGTGTTCGGGGCCGGGGAGCTGTTTTTT	CSVEVFGAGELFF
TRBJ2-1	.	TRBV7-3	few	TGTGCCAGCAGCCTAGCAGGTGGGGGGGACAGGATATTCTTC	CASSLAGGGDRIFF
TRBJ2-3	TRBD2	TRBV7-6	few	TGTGCCAGCAGCCCCGAAGGACTAGCGAGTCGAGGGTATACGCAGTATTTT	CASSPEGLASRGYTQYF
TRBJ1-2	.	TRBV5-1	many	TGCGCCAGCAGCGAAACAGGTTTAAACTATGGCTACACCTTC	CASSETGLNYGYTF
TRBJ2-1	.	TRBV12-1	many	TGTGCCAGCAGCCCCCGAGAGCGGGGGTACTACAATGAGCAGTTCTTC	CASSPRERGYYNEQFF
TRBJ1-2	.	TRBV3-1	.	TGTGCCAGCAGCCAAGGGCCCGCCAGGAGGGTAGGAGGCTACACCTTC	CASSQGPARRVGGYTF
TRBJ2-1	.	TRBV2	.	TGTGCCAGCAGTACCCGACTAACTAATGAGCAGTTCTTC	CASSTRLTNEQFF
TRBJ2-3	.	TRBV7-9	.	TGTGCCAGCAGATCGGATCGGGGGGCAATATCGGATACGCAGTATTTT	CASRSDRGAISDTQYF